This TCR beta chain is drawn from a study of early T cells in non-severe SARS-CoV-2 infection. About the research overall: Sequencing used unsorted whole-blood bulk RNA, so chains lack pairing.

Attachment of unique molecular identifiers was made to individual cDNA molecules. TCRdb independently ran MiXCR on the 5' RACE reads; one entry per CDR3 protein. The sample carries some 91,000 distinct CDR3 sequences, about 13% recorded once. Notes on the study in general: Private and CD4 specificities were missed by VDJdb matching, skewed to anti-spike CD8.

This clonotype was counted between two and nine times. What it binds is not known. This CDR3 region has 12 residues. Per germline, CDR1 MNHNY and CDR2 SVGAGI (reference sequence). The V gene lost 4 bases and the J gene lost 10 bases, with 11 bases spanning the gap. The source of this sequence is an adult who was a healthcare worker with PCR-confirmed SARS-CoV-2 infection or an uninfected control (not recorded which). Sequencing was carried out using whole blood. The chain uses TRBV6-6 and TRBJ2-1; tentative D call: TRBD1 (6 bases). The CDR3 DNA reads TGTGCCAGCAGTTCCAGGGGACCAGAGCAGTTCTTC. Its translation is CASSSRGPEQFF.